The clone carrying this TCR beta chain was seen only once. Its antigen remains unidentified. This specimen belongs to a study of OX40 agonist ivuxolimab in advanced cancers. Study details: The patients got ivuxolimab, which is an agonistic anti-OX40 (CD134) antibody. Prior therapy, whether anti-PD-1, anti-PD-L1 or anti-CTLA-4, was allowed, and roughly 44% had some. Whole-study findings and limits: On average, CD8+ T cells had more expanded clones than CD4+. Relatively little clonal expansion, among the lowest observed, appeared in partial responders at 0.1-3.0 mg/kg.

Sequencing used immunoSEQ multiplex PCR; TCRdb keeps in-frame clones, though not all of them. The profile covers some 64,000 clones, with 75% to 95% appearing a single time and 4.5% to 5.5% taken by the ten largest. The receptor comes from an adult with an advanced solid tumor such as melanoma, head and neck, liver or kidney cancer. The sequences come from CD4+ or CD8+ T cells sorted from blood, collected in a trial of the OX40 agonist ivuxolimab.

CDR3 DNA sequence: TGTGCCAGCAGTCTCTATGACAGGGTTGGGTCCTACGAGCAGTACTTC. Translated: CASSLYDRVGSYEQYF. The J gene is TRBJ2-7, the V gene TRBV28; 7 bases agree with TRBD1. In germline, CDR1 is MDHEN, CDR2 SYDVKM. The CDR3 extends over 16 amino acids. Losses at the gene ends were 5 bases for V and 1 base for J; bases not matched to a gene: 11. The full variable domain, rest sourced from reference TRBV28 and TRBJ2-7, is DVKVTQSSRYLVKRTGEKVFLECVQDMDHENMFWYRQDPGLGLRLIYFSYDVKMKEKGDIPEGYSVSREKKERFSLILESASTNQTSMYLCASSLYDRVGSYEQYFGPGTRLTVT.